This entry lists 6 T cell receptor beta chains sequenced from one sample in a study of vaccination and CD4 T cells after COVID-19. TCRdb reanalysed the PCR reads using MiXCR and keeps one entry per CDR3 protein. Of fewer than 20,000 distinct CDR3 sequences in the sample, 62% are singletons; the top ten hold approximately 0.97%. Specimen: CD4+ T cells from blood, collected before SARS-CoV-2 vaccination. Every receptor here comes from a human donor who had recovered from COVID-19.

V gene TRBV20-1 combines with J gene TRBJ2-7; 7 positions agree with TRBD1. J was trimmed by 1 base and V by 6 bases; bases with no gene match: 3. The CDR3 has 12 residues. Per the germline V gene, CDR1 is DFQATT and CDR2 is SNEGSKA (reference sequence). The DNA for the CDR3 is TGCAGTGCCGAGGGACAGTCCTACGAGCAGTACTTC. It yields the protein CSAEGQSYEQYF.

This chain connects TRBV7-9 to TRBJ2-3, with 10 bases identical to TRBD2. V was clipped by 6 bases and J by 5 bases; unmatched bases: 11. Germline V gene lookup returns CDR1 SEHNR and CDR2 FQNEAQ (reference sequence). The CDR3 consists of 16 residues. CDR3 residues: CASSPTSGIVLDTQYF. CDR3 bases: TGTGCCAGCAGTCCTACTAGCGGGATAGTCCTAGATACGCAGTATTTT.

This clonotype was seen more than once but under ten times. V gene TRBV6-1 combines with J gene TRBJ1-1, with a weak D call TRBD1 (6 bases). The germline V and J ends were trimmed by 5 bases and 0 bases, with 10 bases remaining between them. Germline loops: CDR1 MNHNS, CDR2 SASEGT. This CDR3 is built from 14 residues. CDR3 sequence: CASSQQGVNTEAFF. As DNA, the CDR3 is TGTGCCAGCAGTCAACAGGGAGTGAACACTGAAGCTTTCTTT.

This clonotype has only one observation. This chain uses TRBV6-1 with TRBJ1-1, with D possibly being TRBD1 (6 bases). The CDR3 sequence is 13 residues long. The V end lost 5 bases, the J end lost 6 bases, and 13 bases lay between the germline ends. Germline V lookup: CDR1 MNHNS, CDR2 SASEGT. As DNA, the CDR3 is TGTGCCAGCAGTCCCCGGGGGGCGGCTGAAGCTTTCTTT. This codes for CASSPRGAAEAFF.

The sample holds one count of this clonotype. An end of the junction does not agree with germline; a read error may underlie this. This CDR3 reads CASSFRTSGIYNEQLF. CDR3 sequence (DNA): TGTGCCAGCAGCTTTAGGACTAGCGGGATCTACAATGAGCAGCTCTTC. This chain links TRBV7-9 with TRBJ2-1, with 12 nucleotides matching TRBD2. CDR1 and CDR2 (germline): SEHNR, FQNEAQ (reference sequence). CDR3 length: 16 residues. Full variable domain (missing parts from reference TRBV7-9 and TRBJ2-1): DTGVSQNPRHKITKRGQNVTFRCDPISEHNRLYWYRQTLGQGPEFLTYFQNEAQLEKSRLLSDRFSAERPKGSFSTLEIQRTEQGDSAMYLCASSFRTSGIYNEQLFGPGTRLTVL.

This clonotype was seen once. The CDR3 sequence is CSAMIGGPSSGNTIYF. The DNA of the CDR3 is TGCAGTGCTATGATTGGGGGCCCCAGCTCTGGAAACACCATATATTTT. The chain carries TRBV20-1 and TRBJ1-3, with TRBD1 as a possible D gene (6 bases). The V end lost 4 bases, the J end lost 0 bases, and 16 bases lay between the germline ends. The CDR3 runs 16 residues. Germline assignment: CDR1 DFQATT and CDR2 SNEGSKA (reference sequence).